This TCR beta chain was sequenced for a study of human T cells and chemical hapten exposure. Regarding the study as a whole: More PT1 expanded TCRs went with higher patch test scores.

This clonotype has more than one count but fewer than ten. What it recognizes is unknown. Time point: patch test 1, 2 weeks after DPC sensitization. Treatment defined: therapeutic diphenylcyclopropenone sensitization with weekly scalp DPC. Prior to application of each patch test, blood was drawn. Individual cDNA molecules received unique molecular identifiers in the library. Each CDR3 protein is one row after TCRdb ran MiXCR on the RACE reads. The table shows 350,000 or so distinct CDR3 sequences, with approximately 6.3% occurring only once. The TCR originated in a woman aged 18-29 years with alopecia areata. Some clones in this sample may be carry-over from other donors' samples. The sample was whole blood, taken in connection with sensitization to the hapten diphenylcyclopropenone (DPC).

CDR3 DNA: TGCGCCAGCCAGGGACAGCCGTCCACAGATACGCAGTATTTT. It is translated as CASQGQPSTDTQYF. This chain joins TRBV5-1 and TRBJ2-3; TRBD1 matches at 7 bases. The CDR3 extends over 14 amino acids. Trimming removed 7 bases from V and 2 bases from J; junction bases left unmatched: 7. Looked up from germline, CDR1 is SGHRS and CDR2 is YFSETQ.